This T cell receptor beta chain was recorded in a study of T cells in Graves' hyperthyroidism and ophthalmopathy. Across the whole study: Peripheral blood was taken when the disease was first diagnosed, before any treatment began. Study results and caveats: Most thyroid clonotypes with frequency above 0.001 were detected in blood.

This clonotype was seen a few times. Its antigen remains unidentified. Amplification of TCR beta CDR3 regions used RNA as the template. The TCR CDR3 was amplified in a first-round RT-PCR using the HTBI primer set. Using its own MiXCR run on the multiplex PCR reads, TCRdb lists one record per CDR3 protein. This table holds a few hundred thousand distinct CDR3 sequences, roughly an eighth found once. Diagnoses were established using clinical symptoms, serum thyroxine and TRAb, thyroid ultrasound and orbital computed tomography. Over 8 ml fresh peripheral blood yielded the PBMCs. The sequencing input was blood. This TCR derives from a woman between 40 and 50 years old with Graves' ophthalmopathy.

The CDR3 protein is CASSVGLGYNEQFF. The CDR3 DNA reads TGTGCCAGCAGCGTTGGACTAGGTTACAATGAGCAGTTCTTC. The rearrangement uses TRBV9 and TRBJ2-1; TRBD2 matches at 7 bases. From germline, CDR1 is SGDLS and CDR2 YYNGEE. The CDR3 sequence is 14 residues long. The junction had 3 bases not matched to a gene; V was cut back by 2 bases and J by 4 bases.